Below, 17 T cell receptor beta chains from the same sample are listed, as sequenced in a study of blood T cell repertoires in COVID-19. TCRdb keeps only in-frame clones here, not all; method: immunoSEQ multiplex PCR. The sample lists roughly 100,000 clones; around 91% were seen once. Material: peripheral blood. Receptors originate from a woman of 80 years or more with acute or convalescent COVID-19.

The chain uses TRBV19 and TRBJ1-5; D gene ambiguous. The CDR3 sequence is 15 residues long. Per the germline V gene, CDR1 is LNHDA and CDR2 is SQIVND (reference sequence). V lost 3 bases and J lost 2, with 11 bases in between. The CDR3 spells CASSMGQRGNQPQHF. The CDR3 DNA reads TGTGCCAGTAGTATGGGCCAGAGGGGCAATCAGCCCCAGCATTTT.

The chain carries TRBV6-2 or TRBV6-3 and TRBJ1-1; D gene ambiguous. There are 12 residues in the CDR3. V lost 4 bases, J lost 5 bases, and 8 bases lay in between. Looked up from germline, CDR1 is MNHEY and CDR2 is SVGEGT. The CDR3 sequence: CASSFAGTEAFF. CDR3 nucleotide sequence: TGTGCCAGCAGTTTCGCGGGGACTGAAGCTTTCTTT.

This clone was detected a few times. This chain links TRBV30 with TRBJ1-5; D is perhaps TRBD1 (6 bases). The CDR3 covers 13 residues. The ends were cut back, 4 bases at V and 0 bases at J, with 7 bases in the middle. Germline V CDR1 and CDR2: GTSNPN, SVGIG (reference sequence). DNA of the CDR3: TGTGCCTGGAACAGGGATAGCAATCAGCCCCAGCATTTT. Translation: CAWNRDSNQPQHF.

This rearrangement joins TRBV6-2 or TRBV6-3 to TRBJ1-5; 8 nucleotides align to TRBD1. V lost 2 bases, J lost 5 bases, and 14 bases stayed unmatched. The CDR3 is made up of 18 amino acids. CDR1 is MNHEY, CDR2 SVGEGT, per germline. The CDR3 DNA is TGTGCCAGCAGTTACCCGTTTCAGGGGGCAAACTCCCATCAGCCCCAGCATTTT. It translates to CASSYPFQGANSHQPQHF.

CDR3 region: CASSRDMSSYEQYF. The CDR3 DNA is TGTGCCAGCTCAAGGGACATGAGCTCCTACGAGCAGTACTTC. V gene TRBV18 combines with J gene TRBJ2-7, with D possibly TRBD1 on 6 matching bases. Germline V gives CDR1 KGHSH, CDR2 LQKENI. V lost 5 bases, J lost 0 bases, and 11 bases lay in between. This CDR3 has 14 amino acids.

This chain links TRBV6-6 with TRBJ1-1; 7 bases are a match to TRBD1. V gave up 2 bases and J gave up 1 base; unmatched junction bases: 1. Germline V gene sequence: CDR1 MNHNY, CDR2 SVGAGI (reference sequence). This CDR3 has 14 residues. CDR3 protein: CASSYGQENTEAFF. CDR3 DNA sequence: TGTGCCAGCAGTTACGGACAGGAGAACACTGAAGCTTTCTTT.

The chain links TRBV7-2 to TRBJ2-7; 7 bases line up with TRBD1. The germline gives CDR1 SGHTA, CDR2 FQGNSA. CDR3 size: 16 residues. The junction had 14 bases not matched to a gene; V was cut back by 5 bases and J by 4 bases. The CDR3, as DNA: TGTGCCAGCAGCAGAGGGGGACAGTCCTCGGGGTACGAGCAGTACTTC. Residues: CASSRGGQSSGYEQYF. Together with reference TRBV7-2 and TRBJ2-7, the CDR3 gives the full variable domain: GAGVSQSPSNKVTEKGKDVELRCDPISGHTALYWYRQSLGQGLEFLIYFQGNSAPDKSGLPSDRFSAERTGGSVSTLTIQRTQQEDSAVYLCASSRGGQSSGYEQYFGPGTRLTVT.

Here the CDR3 reads CASSPGQYNEQFF. In DNA, the CDR3 is TGTGCCAGCAGCCCTGGACAGTACAATGAGCAGTTCTTC. The chain combines TRBV3-1 (or the pseudogene TRBV3-2) with TRBJ2-1; D possibly corresponds to TRBD1 (6 bases). Germline CDR1 is LGHDT and CDR2 is YNNKEL (reference sequence). V lost 4 bases and J 4 bases, leaving 8 bases between the germline ends. The CDR3 sequence is 13 residues long.

This chain links TRBV4-1 with TRBJ2-5, with 9 bases lining up with TRBD2. CDR3 length equals 15 residues. J gave up 1 base and V 4 bases, and 4 bases lay outside the gene matches. Germline CDR1 MGHRA, CDR2 YSYEKL. The CDR3 loop is CASSPLAGIQETQYF. DNA of the CDR3: TGCGCCAGCAGCCCGCTAGCGGGGATCCAAGAGACCCAGTACTTC.

V is TRBV3-1 (or the pseudogene TRBV3-2) and J is TRBJ2-5, with D possibly matching TRBD2 (6 bases). Germline lookup yields CDR1 LGHDT and CDR2 YNNKEL (reference sequence). Trimming left V 3 bases short and J 7 bases short, with 12 bases between. This CDR3 has 13 residues. As DNA, the CDR3 is TGTGCCAGCAGCCAGGGATTGGAGGGGACCCAGTACTTC. Translation gives CASSQGLEGTQYF.

This clone was seen a single time. The genes are TRBV7-9 and TRBJ1-2; D ambiguous. Trimming left V 4 bases short and J 4 bases short, with 10 bases between. Germline assignment: CDR1 SEHNR and CDR2 FQNEAQ (reference sequence). This CDR3 region has 13 residues. This chain's CDR3 is CASSSEGFYGYTF. Here the CDR3 DNA reads TGTGCCAGCAGCTCGGAGGGTTTCTATGGCTACACCTTC.

This clone has only one observation. This chain links TRBV4-2 with TRBJ1-5; the D gene is possibly TRBD1 (6 bases). Germline assignment: CDR1 LGHNA and CDR2 YNFKEQ. Trimming stripped 4 bases from V and 4 bases from J, with 23 bases between. The CDR3 has 18 residues. The CDR3 sequence: CASSPYGSGTSRNQPQHF. In nucleotides, the CDR3 is TGTGCCAGCAGCCCCTACGGAAGCGGGACAAGCCGAAATCAGCCCCAGCATTTT.

The V gene is TRBV6-6, the J gene TRBJ2-2; D is possibly TRBD2 (6 bases). The CDR3 runs 16 residues. Germline V gives CDR1 MNHNY, CDR2 SVGAGI (reference sequence). The V gene lost 0 bases and the J gene lost 0 bases, with 8 bases spanning the gap. CDR3 residues: CASSYSGGSNTGELFF. The CDR3, as DNA: TGTGCCAGCAGTTACTCGGGGGGTTCGAACACCGGGGAGCTGTTTTTT.

The rearrangement joins TRBV5-1 to TRBJ2-6; tentatively, D is TRBD1 (6 bases). CDR3 length: 16 amino acids. The germline V and J ends were trimmed by 2 bases and 1 base, with 10 bases remaining between them. Germline assignment: CDR1 SGHRS and CDR2 YFSETQ. Here the CDR3 reads CASSLSTGSGANVLTF. CDR3 in DNA: TGCGCCAGCAGCTTATCAACAGGGTCTGGGGCCAACGTCCTGACTTTC.

The chain employs TRBV7-6 and TRBJ2-5; no reliable D call. The CDR3 totals 12 residues. CDR1 and CDR2 from the germline V gene are SGHVS and FNYEAQ. Trimming left V 2 bases short and J 5 bases short, with 6 bases between. Written as DNA, the CDR3 is TGTGCCAGCAGCTTAAACTCTGAGACCCAGTACTTC. Translation: CASSLNSETQYF.

The chain carries TRBV5-1 and TRBJ1-2; D not certain. Germline lookup yields CDR1 SGHRS and CDR2 YFSETQ. Trimming removed 1 base from V and 7 bases from J, with 11 bases in between. CDR3 size: 13 residues. CDR3 DNA: TGCGCCAGCAGCTTGCAGGCGGGTAGTGGCTACACCTTC. Its protein is CASSLQAGSGYTF.

The chain is built from TRBV19 and TRBJ1-4, with 8 bases aligning to TRBD1. CDR1 and CDR2 from the germline V gene are LNHDA and SQIVND (reference sequence). This CDR3 contains 15 residues. The junction had 5 bases not matched to a gene; V was cut back by 3 bases and J by 5 bases. CDR3 DNA sequence: TGTGCCAGTAGTATTGGTGGACAGGGAAATGAAAAACTGTTTTTT. Its translation: CASSIGGQGNEKLFF.